A single sample gave rise to the 15 T cell receptor beta chains below, sequenced in a study of T cell responses to AZD1222 COVID-19 vaccine. Sequencing used immunoSEQ multiplex PCR; TCRdb keeps in-frame clones, though not all of them. The repertoire holds approximately 180,000 clones, with about 88% as singletons. The sequences come from peripheral blood, collected on day 0 of AZD1222 vaccination. These receptors were taken from an adult in good health.

The rearrangement joins TRBV5-1 to TRBJ1-3, with a weak D call TRBD1 (6 bases). The length of the CDR3 is 16 residues. Between the trimmed V and J ends, which lost 4 bases and 0 bases, there was a span of 14 bases. Germline V CDR1 and CDR2: SGHRS, YFSETQ. CDR3 residues: CASSRGQPFSGNTIYF. CDR3 nucleotides: TGCGCCAGCAGCCGGGGGCAGCCCTTCTCTGGAAACACCATATATTTT.

This chain joins TRBV23-1 and TRBJ2-1; 9 bases match TRBD2. TRBV23-1 is flagged as an ORF with uncertain function. J gave up 6 bases and V 10 bases, and 10 bases lay outside the gene matches. The CDR3 is made up of 14 amino acids. This CDR3 reads CATHSSGRLNEQFF. CDR3 nucleotide sequence: TGCGCCACCCACTCAAGCGGGAGGCTCAATGAGCAGTTCTTC.

In DNA, the CDR3 is TGTGCCAGTAGTACGGGAGGCAGGAGGGGAGACTACACCTTC. It encodes CASSTGGRRGDYTF. The chain joins TRBV19 to TRBJ1-2; weak D call: TRBD1 (5 bases). Trimming shortened V by 4 bases and J by 10 bases, and 19 bases separated the two germline ends. The CDR3 is 14 residues long. Germline V CDR1 and CDR2: LNHDA, SQIVND (reference sequence). Full variable domain (rest looked up from reference TRBV19 and TRBJ1-2): DGGITQSPKYLFRKEGQNVTLSCEQNLNHDAMYWYRQDPGQGLRLIYYSQIVNDFQKGDIAEGYSVSREKKESFPLTVTSAQKNPTAFYLCASSTGGRRGDYTFGSGTRLTVV.

This clone was detected only a few times. The chain links TRBV2 to TRBJ1-6; the match to TRBD1 covers 7 bases. Germline values: CDR1 SNHLY, CDR2 FYNNEI. Trimming at V came to 6 bases and at J to 7 bases, leaving 3 bases not matched to a gene. CDR3 length: 13 amino acids. In nucleotides, the CDR3 is TGTGCCAGCAGACGACAGGGCAATTCACCCCTCCACTTT. This encodes CASRRQGNSPLHF. The variable domain in full, with the rest retrieved from reference TRBV2 and TRBJ1-6, is EPEVTQTPSHQVTQMGQEVILRCVPISNHLYFYWYRQILGQKVEFLVSFYNNEISEKSEIFDDQFSVERPDGSNFTLKIRSTKLEDSAMYFCASRRQGNSPLHFGNGTRLTVT.

CDR3 in amino acids: CAIEPGNSPLHF. The CDR3 DNA is TGTGCCATCGAGCCAGGGAACTCACCCCTCCACTTT. V gene TRBV7-9 combines with J gene TRBJ1-6, with D possibly TRBD1 on 5 matching bases. The CDR3 loop spans 12 amino acids. The V and J ends lost 10 bases and 10 bases respectively, with 14 bases between them. CDR1 is SEHNR and CDR2 is FQNEAQ in the germline V gene (reference sequence).

This chain connects TRBV12-3 or TRBV12-4 to TRBJ1-5; weak D call: TRBD1 (6 bases). Trimming removed 8 bases at V and 2 bases at J, with 10 bases between. The CDR3 is made up of 13 amino acids. The CDR3 region is CASSQGGNQPQHF. CDR3 DNA: TGTGCCAGCTCACAGGGCGGCAATCAGCCCCAGCATTTT.

J is TRBJ2-7 and V is TRBV6-1, with no clear D. The CDR3 is made up of 15 amino acids. Trimming removed 2 bases at V and 2 bases at J, with 13 bases between. CDR1 and CDR2 (germline): MNHNS, SASEGT. This CDR3 reads CASSERPDAPYEQYF. The CDR3 DNA is TGTGCCAGCAGTGAACGCCCTGATGCGCCCTACGAGCAGTACTTC.

The rearrangement links TRBV19 to TRBJ1-1; weak D call: TRBD1 (6 bases). This CDR3 comprises 12 residues. Germline lookup yields CDR1 LNHDA and CDR2 SQIVND (reference sequence). V lost 5 bases to trimming and J lost 8 bases, with 12 bases between them. The CDR3 here is CASSLAGTEAFF. CDR3 DNA: TGTGCCAGTAGTTTGGCCGGGACAGAAGCTTTCTTT.

The gene calls are TRBV6-5 and TRBJ2-5; the D is unclear. The CDR3 is made up of 12 amino acids. V lost 6 bases and J lost 2, with 7 bases in between. Germline lookup yields CDR1 MNHEY and CDR2 SVGAGI. CDR3 sequence: CASRTQQETQYF. The CDR3 DNA follows: TGTGCCAGCAGGACTCAACAAGAGACCCAGTACTTC.

This clone was recorded a few times. The chain carries TRBV29-1 and TRBJ1-5; TRBD1 matches at 12 bases. The trim removed 7 bases at V and 6 bases at J, leaving 10 bases unmatched. CDR1 is SQVTM and CDR2 is ANQGSEA in the germline V gene. CDR3 length equals 15 residues. The DNA for the CDR3 is TGCAGCGCTGCAGCCGGGACAGGGGGCGGTCAGCCCCAGCATTTT. It yields the protein CSAAAGTGGGQPQHF.

This sequence joins TRBV3-1 (or the pseudogene TRBV3-2) and TRBJ2-4; no reliable D call. Germline V lookup: CDR1 LGHDT, CDR2 YNNKEL (reference sequence). This CDR3 is 15 amino acids long. Trimming took off 5 bases at V and 9 bases at J, with 20 bases between the two ends. The CDR3 bases are TGTGCCAGCAGCTTGGACCTTTTAGGCCTCGGCATTCAGTACTTC. Amino acid sequence: CASSLDLLGLGIQYF.

The chain uses TRBV7-8 and TRBJ2-3, with 8 bases identical to TRBD2. CDR3 length equals 14 residues. V trimming: 7 bases; J trimming: 3 bases; junction bases outside the gene matches: 6. Germline CDR1 is SGHVS and CDR2 is FQNEAQ. CDR3 sequence (DNA): TGTGCCAGCACCCGAGCGGGAGCAACAGATACGCAGTATTTT. It codes for CASTRAGATDTQYF.

Concerning this clone itself: A read error may produce the germline difference seen at one junction end. The V gene is TRBV2, the J gene TRBJ2-7; D not resolved. Looked up from germline, CDR1 is SNHLY and CDR2 is FYNNEI. The CDR3 has 11 amino acids. Here the CDR3 DNA reads TGTGCCAGCAGTGAAGCAGAAGAGCGGTACTTC. Translation: CASSEAEERYF.

This clone has just one count. The chain couples TRBV2 to TRBJ2-7; the match to TRBD1 covers 11 bases. V lost 4 bases and J lost 5; bases outside the gene matches: 1. Germline CDR1 SNHLY, CDR2 FYNNEI. There are 13 residues in the CDR3. CDR3 sequence: CASSGDRGDEQYV. CDR3 nucleotide sequence: TGTGCCAGCAGTGGGGACAGGGGGGACGAGCAGTACGTC.

The chain joins TRBV7-9 to TRBJ1-4; the D is unclear. The CDR3 loop spans 14 amino acids. CDR1 is SEHNR and CDR2 is FQNEAQ in the germline V gene (reference sequence). Trimming cost V 6 bases and J 3 bases, with 11 bases left between them. CDR3 nucleotide sequence: TGTGCCAGCAGTCTCTCGTCCGCTAATGAAAAACTGTTTTTT. As protein: CASSLSSANEKLFF.